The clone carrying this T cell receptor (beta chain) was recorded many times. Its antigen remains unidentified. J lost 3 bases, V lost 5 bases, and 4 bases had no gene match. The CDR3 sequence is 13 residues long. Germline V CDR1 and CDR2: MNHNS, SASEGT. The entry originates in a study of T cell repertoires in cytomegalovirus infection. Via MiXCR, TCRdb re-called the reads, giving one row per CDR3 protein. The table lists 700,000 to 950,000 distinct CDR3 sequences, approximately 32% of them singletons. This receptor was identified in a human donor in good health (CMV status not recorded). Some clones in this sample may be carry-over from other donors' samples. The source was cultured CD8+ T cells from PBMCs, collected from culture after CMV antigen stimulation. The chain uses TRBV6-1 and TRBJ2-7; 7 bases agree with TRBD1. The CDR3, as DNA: TGTGCCAGCAGTTGGGACAGCTTCTACGAGCAGTACTTC. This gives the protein CASSWDSFYEQYF.